This TCR beta chain was captured in a study of blood T cell repertoires in COVID-19. The wider study: There were acute and convalescent COVID-19 samples, and they came from the United States, Italy and Spain.

Per the original methods: For nucleated cells, counts were estimated from reference gene primer amplification. The protocol was immunoSEQ multiplex PCR, while the TCRdb copy is restricted to in-frame clones and leaves out a portion. Clone size and V and J calls were adopted from that table, with D and trimming inferred from the DNA. The data hold tens of thousands of clones, with 75% to 95% observed a single time. CDR1 and CDR2 (germline): LNHDA, SQIVND (reference sequence). The V end lost 2 bases, the J end lost 5 bases, and 11 bases lay between the germline ends. The CDR3 length is 14 residues. Sample: peripheral blood. The clonotype comes from a woman in her fifties or sixties in a cohort sampled during active COVID-19. The V call is TRBV19, the J call TRBJ2-3; D is undetermined. CDR3 amino acids: CASSIPQVRDTQYF. The CDR3 DNA reads as TGTGCCAGTAGTATACCCCAGGTACGAGATACGCAGTATTTT. Using reference TRBV19 and TRBJ2-3 for the parts outside the CDR3, the full variable domain is DGGITQSPKYLFRKEGQNVTLSCEQNLNHDAMYWYRQDPGQGLRLIYYSQIVNDFQKGDIAEGYSVSREKKESFPLTVTSAQKNPTAFYLCASSIPQVRDTQYFGPGTRLTVL.